Below are 20 T cell receptor beta chains sequenced from a single sample in a study of cytomegalovirus exposure and HLA in healthy donors. Researchers ran the PCR with 60 Vbeta and 13 Jbeta primers. Libraries were prepared by immunoSEQ multiplex PCR; TCRdb keeps only in-frame clonotypes and omits some of them. The sample yields 95,000 to 100,000 clones, roughly 85% seen once. Sequencing was performed on PBMCs. The receptor source for this set is a man between 25 and 39 years old in good health and CMV-seronegative.

This clone was seen once. The chain joins TRBV19 to TRBJ1-1; D not resolved. Germline V lookup: CDR1 LNHDA, CDR2 SQIVND (reference sequence). The germline V and J ends were trimmed by 9 bases and 4 bases, with 12 bases remaining between them. The CDR3 extends over 12 amino acids. CDR3 sequence: CASYGRGTEAFF. CDR3 in DNA: TGTGCCAGCTACGGACGGGGCACTGAAGCTTTCTTT.

The chain employs TRBV4-1 and TRBJ2-3; a weak D match, TRBD2 (6 bases). CDR1 is MGHRA, CDR2 YSYEKL, per germline. The ends were cut back, 3 bases at V and 2 bases at J, with 18 bases in the middle. The length of the CDR3 is 17 residues. The CDR3 sequence: CASSQGFRDLNTDTQYF. The CDR3 nucleotides read TGCGCCAGCAGCCAGGGATTTCGGGACTTAAACACAGATACGCAGTATTTT.

In DNA form, the CDR3 reads TGTGCCAGCAGCCGGGGGTCATTCTCCTACAATGAGCAGTTCTTC. Amino acid sequence: CASSRGSFSYNEQFF. The chain employs TRBV7-6 and TRBJ2-1; weak D call: TRBD2 (6 bases). V lost 5 bases, J lost 0 bases, and 11 bases lay in between. The CDR3 has 15 amino acids. In germline, CDR1 is SGHVS, CDR2 FNYEAQ.

The V call is TRBV7-2, the J call TRBJ2-3; perhaps TRBD2 as D (5 bases). Germline V gives CDR1 SGHTA, CDR2 FQGNSA. Trimming stripped 3 bases from V and 1 base from J, with 14 bases between. The CDR3 is 16 residues long. Here the CDR3 reads CASSFLGGGGTDTQYF. The DNA for the CDR3 is TGTGCCAGCAGCTTCTTAGGAGGAGGCGGCACAGATACGCAGTATTTT.

The chain carries TRBV11-1 and TRBJ1-1; D may be TRBD1 (5 bases). This CDR3 region has 15 residues. V lost 2 bases, J lost 4 bases, and 14 bases lay in between. Germline CDR1 reads SGHAT; CDR2 reads FQDESV (reference sequence). The CDR3 DNA sequence: TGTGCCAGCAGCTTACAGGGCGGACGGTTCACTGAAGCTTTCTTT. This sequence encodes CASSLQGGRFTEAFF.

The chain employs TRBV4-3 and TRBJ2-3, with 8 positions matching TRBD2. Per the germline V gene, CDR1 is LGHNA and CDR2 is YSLEER. V lost 0 bases to trimming and J lost 6 bases; unmatched junction nucleotides: 8. The CDR3 has 16 residues. The DNA of the CDR3 is TGCGCCAGCAGCCAAGATCGAGTAGCGGGAATGGATACGCAGTATTTT. It specifies CASSQDRVAGMDTQYF.

V and J are TRBV28 and TRBJ1-1; 11 bases are a match to TRBD1. Looked up from germline, CDR1 is MDHEN and CDR2 is SYDVKM. This CDR3 is built from 16 residues. V lost 5 bases, J lost 2 bases, and 7 bases stayed unmatched. The CDR3 region is CASSKSGTGGNTEAFF. The CDR3 nucleotides are TGTGCCAGCAGTAAATCCGGGACAGGGGGTAACACTGAAGCTTTCTTT.

The chain is built from TRBV28 and TRBJ2-4; 9 positions agree with TRBD1. The CDR3 consists of 20 residues. The ends lost 3 bases at V and 3 bases at J; junction bases unmatched: 18. From germline, CDR1 is MDHEN and CDR2 SYDVKM. CDR3 coding DNA: TGTGCCAGCAGTTTGGTGGGTAACAGGGGGCTGTGGCTAGGCAAAAACATTCAGTACTTC. Its protein is CASSLVGNRGLWLGKNIQYF.

V usage is TRBV4-1 and J usage is TRBJ2-1, with D maybe TRBD1 (7 bases). Germline CDR1 reads MGHRA; CDR2 reads YSYEKL. The V end lost 4 bases, the J end lost 1 base, and 8 bases lay between the germline ends. This CDR3 comprises 14 residues. The CDR3 protein is CASSPGGSYNEQFF. In nucleotides, the CDR3 is TGCGCCAGCAGCCCAGGGGGGTCCTACAATGAGCAGTTCTTC.

V gene TRBV2 combines with J gene TRBJ1-3, with D perhaps TRBD1 (6 bases). This CDR3 has 15 residues. Germline CDR1 reads SNHLY; CDR2 reads FYNNEI. The V gene lost 3 bases and the J gene lost 5 bases, with 14 bases spanning the gap. This CDR3 is CASSDGLGARNTIYF. Written as DNA, the CDR3 is TGTGCCAGCAGTGATGGTCTGGGGGCCCGAAACACCATATATTTT.

This chain connects TRBV4-1 to TRBJ2-3, with D tentatively TRBD1 (5 bases). Trimming took off 4 bases at V and 0 bases at J, with 11 bases between the two ends. The CDR3 is 15 amino acids. Germline-derived CDR1 and CDR2 are MGHRA and YSYEKL. CDR3 sequence: CASSLTADSTDTQYF. The DNA for the CDR3 is TGCGCCAGCAGCCTGACAGCCGATAGCACAGATACGCAGTATTTT.

This clone showed up just once. This chain uses TRBV5-1 with TRBJ1-5, with 7 bases matching TRBD1. The CDR3 sequence is 19 residues long. Germline CDR1 is SGHRS and CDR2 is YFSETQ. V lost 0 bases, J lost 2 bases, and 14 bases stayed unmatched. The CDR3 nucleotides read TGCGCCAGCAGCTTGGTCCCCATTACAGGGGACGGGGGCAATCAGCCCCAGCATTTT. Encoded protein: CASSLVPITGDGGNQPQHF.

This rearrangement joins TRBV28 to TRBJ2-7, with 9 bases aligning to TRBD2. V was clipped by 5 bases and J by 3 bases; unmatched bases: 14. The CDR3 has 17 amino acids. Germline CDR1 MDHEN, CDR2 SYDVKM. The CDR3 spells CASSPLGEAGGGYEQYF. DNA of the CDR3: TGTGCCAGCAGTCCCCTGGGGGAAGCGGGGGGTGGCTACGAGCAGTACTTC.

The chain carries TRBV15 and TRBJ1-1; possibly TRBD1 for D (6 bases). Deletions cut 3 bases from V and 9 bases from J, with 17 bases between. The germline CDR1 and CDR2 sequences are LNHNV and YYDKDF (reference sequence). The CDR3 runs to 14 residues. CDR3 bases: TGTGCCACCAGCAGCACACAGGGCCCTAGGAAAGCTTTCTTT. Its translation: CATSSTQGPRKAFF.

The rearrangement uses TRBV7-6 and TRBJ2-1; TRBD2 matches at 7 bases. This CDR3 region has 15 residues. Germline CDR1 reads SGHVS; CDR2 reads FNYEAQ. V was clipped by 2 bases and J by 3 bases; unmatched bases: 4. The CDR3 loop is CASSLNRGGYNEQFF. CDR3 bases: TGTGCCAGCAGCTTAAATCGCGGGGGCTACAATGAGCAGTTCTTC.

As regards this clone: This sample includes further DNA sequences coding for the same CDR3. The rearrangement joins TRBV6-5 to TRBJ1-5; 10 bases agree with TRBD1. The CDR3 covers 14 residues. CDR1 is MNHEY, CDR2 SVGAGI, per germline. The trim removed 4 bases at V and 4 bases at J, leaving 1 base unmatched. The DNA for the CDR3 is TGTGCCAGCAGTTTGGGACAGGGGAATCAGCCCCAGCATTTT. Protein product: CASSLGQGNQPQHF.

This clone was detected once. This chain links TRBV30 with TRBJ2-7; TRBD2 agrees at 9 bases. Germline V gene sequence: CDR1 GTSNPN, CDR2 SVGIG (reference sequence). V shed 5 bases and J 0 bases; nucleotides not matched to a gene: 5. The CDR3 is 14 amino acids. CDR3 nucleotide sequence: TGTGCCTGGGGTCTAGCGGGGCGCTCCTACGAGCAGTACTTC. Its protein is CAWGLAGRSYEQYF.

The chain carries TRBV11-2 and TRBJ2-7; 10 bases align to TRBD1. The CDR3 sequence is 15 residues long. V trimming: 5 bases; J trimming: 3 bases; junction bases outside the gene matches: 7. CDR1 and CDR2 (germline): SGHAT, FQNNGV. CDR3 in amino acids: CASSGLGTGDYEQYF. DNA for the CDR3: TGTGCCAGCAGCGGGCTGGGGACAGGGGACTACGAGCAGTACTTC.

The chain carries TRBV5-1 and TRBJ2-3; 7 positions match TRBD2. Germline lookup yields CDR1 SGHRS and CDR2 YFSETQ. The CDR3 has 18 residues. The J segment lost 1 base and the V segment lost 4 bases, leaving 15 bases of the junction unmatched. CDR3 region: CASSRRESSGPGTDTQYF. CDR3 nucleotide sequence: TGCGCCAGCAGCCGCCGCGAATCTAGCGGTCCTGGCACAGATACGCAGTATTTT.

V gene TRBV5-1 combines with J gene TRBJ1-3; 8 bases line up with TRBD1. Germline V CDR1 and CDR2: SGHRS, YFSETQ. This CDR3 region has 19 residues. Trimming at V came to 3 bases and at J to 1 base, leaving 15 bases not matched to a gene. DNA of the CDR3: TGCGCCAGCAGCTCCACCGGAAGAGGACAGGGATTTTCTGGAAACACCATATATTTT. Translation: CASSSTGRGQGFSGNTIYF.